This T cell receptor (beta chain) comes out of a study of blood T cell repertoires in COVID-19 (dated by TCRdb to 2020 to 2022). With respect to the entire study: Collaborator samples came from the United States, Italy and Spain and covered acute and convalescent phases of COVID-19. The prospective study material was composed of cDNA or gDNA derived from T cells, B-cell-depleted T cells, or PBMCs. Deeply sampled blood TCRbeta repertoires from subjects exposed to, actively infected with, or recovered from COVID-19 were included in the dataset. The repertoires were released in a freely available public database meant as a resource for research on the immune response to SARS-CoV-2. Samples were obtained from the ongoing ImmuneRACE study (first 160 participants) and from about 1,300 subjects provided by 6 global collaborators. The sample metadata nearly always contained a de-identified subject ID, COVID-19 status, age in years and sex. HLA class I and class II types, where available, came from metadata supplied by the sample provider rather than from assay-based typing.

What the authors observed across the whole study: How much clinical and demographic metadata was included differed by source and by participant, and the metadata was provided uncurated.

After removal of 4 bases from V and 2 bases from J, the junction retains 6 bases not matched to a gene. There are 15 amino acids in the CDR3, from cysteine to phenylalanine inclusive. Just the 45-base CDR3 DNA is kept, in frame starting at base 1. Per the germline V gene (reference sequence), SGHKS is the CDR1 and YYEKEE is the CDR2. Worth noting for this clone: No antigen is known for it. No base-level quality is on record; no much larger clone is a single base apart.

TCRbeta CDR3 regions were amplified from genomic DNA using the immunoSEQ Assay, a bias-controlled multiplex PCR. Turning to the authors' computational methods: Nucleated cell counts per sample were estimated from amplification of reference gene primers within the assay. To quantify the absolute abundance of each unique TCRbeta CDR3 rearrangement, sequence reads were collapsed and filtered. For each sample, productive Simpson clonality was calculated as the square root of Simpson's diversity index across productive rearrangements. TCRdb took over this immuneACCESS table, retaining in-frame rearrangements with V and J assigned. Such tables are incomplete; in checked studies, under half of the missing clones stem from an unresolved V gene, and the remainder is unexplained. V and J calls and clone size are copied from that table; D and trimming were computed from the DNA. The sample data list around 64,000 clones, and around 91% of these were observed just once. Together, the top ten hold roughly 8.1% of the sample.

Whole blood was collected in K2EDTA tubes by collaborating institutions according to the institutions' own protocols. For TCRbeta analysis, collaborators shipped samples in one of three forms: frozen whole blood, isolated PBMCs, or DNA extracted from either of those sample types. The chain joins TRBV5-5 to TRBJ1-5; TRBD1 aligns with 7 central bases. The clonotype was recovered from a human donor in a cohort sampled during active COVID-19. Specimen: peripheral blood. The nucleotide sequence is TGTGCCAGCAGCGAACAGGGGTATGGCAATCAGCCCCAGCATTTT. Translated, it gives CASSEQGYGNQPQHF.